A selection of T cell receptor beta chains follows, all from one sample in a study of CD8+CD57+ T cells in acquired aplastic anemia. TCRdb re-called the reads through MiXCR, storing one row per CDR3 protein. The table has 200,000 to 250,000 distinct CDR3 sequences, 34% seen once; the top ten hold around 1.1%. The sample comprised sorted CD4+, CD8+, or CD8+CD57+ T cells (not recorded which) from PBMCs. The receptors were sampled from a human donor in good health, serving as a control. The CDR3 runs from the conserved cysteine through the conserved F or W. A D gene is named only where the DNA matches it firmly. Only part of the rows carry a size: once, few, many, or a class if the clone is expanded.

CDR3 DNA | CDR3 protein | J gene | clone size | V gene | D gene
TGCAGTGCTGCCGTTTGGAGGGGAGGACTCTATGGCTACACCTTC | CSAAVWRGGLYGYTF | TRBJ1-2 | many | TRBV20-1 | NA
TGTGCCAGTATCCAGCACGTGACAGCAAACTATGGCTACACCTTC | CASIQHVTANYGYTF | TRBJ1-2 | many | TRBV19 | NA
TGTGCCACCAGCAGCCAAGACGGAGCAGTATACTTC | CATSSQDGAVYF | TRBJ2-5 | NA | TRBV15 | NA
TGTGCCAGCAGCTTCCCCCTGGGGTACTATGGCTACACCTTC | CASSFPLGYYGYTF | TRBJ1-2 | NA | TRBV7-2 | NA
TGTGCCAGCAGCTTAAGTCAGACTCAAGATACGCAGTATTTT | CASSLSQTQDTQYF | TRBJ2-3 | many | TRBV7-3 | NA
TGTGCCAGCAGCCGTCGGACAATCTCCTACGAGCAGTACTTC | CASSRRTISYEQYF | TRBJ2-7 | many | TRBV13 | NA
TGTGCCAGCAGCCTACGGACAGGGAACGAGCAGTACTTC | CASSLRTGNEQYF | TRBJ2-7 | many | TRBV7-8 | TRBD1
TGTGCCAGCAGGCGGACAGGGGACGAAAAACTGTTTTTT | CASRRTGDEKLFF | TRBJ1-4 | NA | TRBV2 | TRBD1
TGTGCCACCAGCAGAGACCGTAGCGGAGACCCGGGGACCCAGTACTTC | CATSRDRSGDPGTQYF | TRBJ2-5 | NA | TRBV15 | NA
TGTGCCAGTAGCCGCTGGGGTCGTACCGGGGAGCTGTTTTTT | CASSRWGRTGELFF | TRBJ2-2 | NA | TRBV19 | NA